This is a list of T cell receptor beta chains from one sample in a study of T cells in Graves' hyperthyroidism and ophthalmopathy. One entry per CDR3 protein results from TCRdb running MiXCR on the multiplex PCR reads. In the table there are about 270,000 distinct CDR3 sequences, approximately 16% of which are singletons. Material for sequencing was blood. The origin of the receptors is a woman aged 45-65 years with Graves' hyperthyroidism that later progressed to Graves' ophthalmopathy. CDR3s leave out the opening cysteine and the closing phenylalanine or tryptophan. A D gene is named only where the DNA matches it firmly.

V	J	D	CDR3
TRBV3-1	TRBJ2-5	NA	ASSQAGLETQY
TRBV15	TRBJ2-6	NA	ATSSEGSPGANVLT
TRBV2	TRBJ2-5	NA	ASSGGPWETQY
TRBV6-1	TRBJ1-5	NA	ASSVPGQIGNQPQH
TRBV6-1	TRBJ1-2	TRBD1	ASKNPGQNYGYT
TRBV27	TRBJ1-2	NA	ASSWGLAYGYT
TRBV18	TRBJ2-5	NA	ASSPAVAQY
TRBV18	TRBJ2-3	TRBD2	ASSPGLAGISTDTQY
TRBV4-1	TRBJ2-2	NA	ASSQPVYSQGRPFVTGELF
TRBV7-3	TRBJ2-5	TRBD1	ASSLRQGADQETQY
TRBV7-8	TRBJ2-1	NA	ASSLRGRAVDEQF
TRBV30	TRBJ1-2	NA	AWSVPGIDGYT
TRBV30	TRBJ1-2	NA	AWRALGSQGSIYGYT